Below, 17 T cell receptor beta chains from the same sample are listed, as sequenced in a study of PD-1 blockade in classical Hodgkin lymphoma. All patients relapsed after autologous stem cell transplantation, and brentuximab vedotin exposure varied. Using immunoSEQ multiplex PCR, the repertoire was profiled, and TCRdb retains in-frame clones only, with some absent. The table includes 75,000 to 100,000 clones, 81% detected once. Material: peripheral blood mononuclear cells (PBMCs), obtained before the second cycle of nivolumab. Receptors originate from a human donor with classical Hodgkin lymphoma.

V usage is TRBV7-9 and J usage is TRBJ2-5; 11 bases fit TRBD2. The length of the CDR3 is 16 residues. The ends lost 5 bases at V and 5 bases at J; junction bases unmatched: 10. Per germline, CDR1 SEHNR and CDR2 FQNEAQ (reference sequence). Here the CDR3 reads CASSTVAGGPAETQYF. CDR3 in DNA: TGTGCCAGCAGCACCGTAGCGGGAGGGCCTGCGGAGACCCAGTACTTC.

The V call is TRBV30, the J call TRBJ2-2, with 7 bases that match TRBD2. The CDR3 extends over 15 amino acids. V was clipped by 2 bases and J by 7 bases; unmatched bases: 10. CDR1 and CDR2 (germline): GTSNPN, SVGIG (reference sequence). DNA for the CDR3: TGTGCCTGGAGTCGGGGAGGGACCACCCTCGGGGAGCTGTTTTTT. Amino acid sequence: CAWSRGGTTLGELFF.

CDR3 region: CASSNAAGPSGYTF. In DNA form, the CDR3 reads TGTGCCAGCTCAAACGCAGCCGGTCCGTCTGGCTACACCTTC. The chain couples TRBV18 to TRBJ1-2; no definite D call. V gave up 5 bases and J gave up 7 bases, with 17 bases separating them. The germline gives CDR1 KGHSH, CDR2 LQKENI. This CDR3 is 14 amino acids long.

The CDR3 loop is CASSLAYRGREGVIPYNEQFF. CDR3 sequence (DNA): TGTGCCAGCAGTTTAGCGTACAGGGGTCGGGAGGGGGTAATCCCCTACAATGAGCAGTTCTTC. This chain uses TRBV28 with TRBJ2-1, with D maybe TRBD2 (8 bases). V lost 2 bases and J 2 bases, leaving 28 bases between the germline ends. The CDR3 is made up of 21 amino acids. CDR1 MDHEN and CDR2 SYDVKM come from the germline V gene. Looking up the rest from reference TRBV28 and TRBJ2-1 gives the full variable domain: DVKVTQSSRYLVKRTGEKVFLECVQDMDHENMFWYRQDPGLGLRLIYFSYDVKMKEKGDIPEGYSVSREKKERFSLILESASTNQTSMYLCASSLAYRGREGVIPYNEQFFGPGTRLTVL.

A single count supports this clone. The V call is TRBV25-1, the J call TRBJ2-2, with a weak D call TRBD2 (6 bases). Trimming pared 8 bases from V and 8 bases from J, leaving 15 bases between. This CDR3 is 13 amino acids long. The V gene's germline CDR1 is MGHDK and CDR2 SYGVNS. Here the CDR3 DNA reads TGTGCCAGCTGGGGAGGTGGCGTAGGGGAGCTGTTTTTT. Translated: CASWGGGVGELFF.

This chain uses TRBV19 with TRBJ1-5, with D perhaps TRBD1 (5 bases). The CDR3 runs to 13 residues. Trimming left V 7 bases short and J 2 bases short, with 9 bases between. Looked up from germline, CDR1 is LNHDA and CDR2 is SQIVND (reference sequence). CDR3 sequence reads: CASNGGRNQPQHF. The CDR3 DNA follows: TGTGCCAGTAATGGGGGTCGCAATCAGCCCCAGCATTTT.

This clone was recorded once. The rearrangement uses TRBV10-3 and TRBJ2-2; D unresolved. Germline lookup yields CDR1 ENHRY and CDR2 SYGVKD. V was trimmed by 3 bases and J by 3 bases, leaving 8 bases between them. The CDR3 has 14 residues. The DNA for the CDR3 is TGTGCCATCAGTGATACGGGTGACACCGGGGAGCTGTTTTTT. Its protein is CAISDTGDTGELFF.

In this sample, this clone turned up a few times. The rearrangement uses TRBV11-2 and TRBJ2-7; D perhaps matches TRBD2 (5 bases). Germline V lookup: CDR1 SGHAT, CDR2 FQNNGV. The CDR3 covers 14 residues. The germline V and J ends were trimmed by 3 bases and 4 bases, with 13 bases remaining between them. The CDR3 loop reads CASSFAEGVYEQYF. The CDR3 coding sequence is TGTGCCAGCAGCTTCGCCGAGGGCGTTTACGAGCAGTACTTC.

The chain joins TRBV28 to TRBJ2-5; 11 nucleotides align to TRBD2. Germline CDR1 and CDR2: MDHEN and SYDVKM. This CDR3 is 15 amino acids long. Trimming cost V 7 bases and J 4 bases; bases outside gene matches: 8. CDR3 region: CASTLLGTSGETQYF. The CDR3 DNA follows: TGTGCCAGCACCCTCCTGGGGACTAGCGGAGAGACCCAGTACTTC.

The chain recombines TRBV5-6 with TRBJ1-2; no firm D call. CDR1 is SGHDT and CDR2 is YYEEEE in the germline V gene. The CDR3 extends over 15 amino acids. Deletions cut 6 bases from V and 9 bases from J, with 24 bases between. The chain's CDR3 is CASNERNSGALSYTF. The DNA for the CDR3 is TGTGCCAGCAACGAACGGAATTCCGGTGCCCTGAGCTACACCTTC.

The rearrangement links TRBV7-9 to TRBJ1-2; D not resolved. V lost 2 bases and J lost 6, with 10 bases in between. Germline values: CDR1 SEHNR, CDR2 FQNEAQ (reference sequence). The CDR3 has 13 amino acids. The CDR3 is CASSLIQADGYTF. CDR3 sequence (DNA): TGTGCCAGCAGCTTAATCCAGGCGGATGGCTACACCTTC.

DNA of the CDR3: TGCAGCGCCCACATCTGGGGCAGCAAGGGCTCCTACAATGAGCAGTTCTTC. Amino acid sequence: CSAHIWGSKGSYNEQFF. The chain is built from TRBV29-1 and TRBJ2-1; D may be TRBD1 (5 bases). CDR3 length: 17 amino acids. Germline V lookup: CDR1 SQVTM, CDR2 ANQGSEA. Trimming left V 7 bases short and J 0 bases short, with 22 bases between.

V is TRBV5-1 and J is TRBJ1-4, with TRBD1 matching 9 bases. The germline gives CDR1 SGHRS, CDR2 YFSETQ. The CDR3 runs 17 residues. With V trimmed by 2 bases and J by 6 bases, 11 bases remained unmatched. CDR3 residues: CASSFSVNRDRDEKLFF. The CDR3 nucleotides are TGCGCCAGCAGCTTCTCCGTTAACCGGGACAGGGATGAAAAACTGTTTTTT.

This clone was detected only a few times. The V and J genes are TRBV19 and TRBJ1-2, with no clear D. The CDR3 contains 13 residues. Germline V CDR1 and CDR2: LNHDA, SQIVND (reference sequence). V was shortened by 6 bases and J by 3 bases, with 11 bases between the two germline ends. In DNA form, the CDR3 reads TGTGCCAGTAGCCCCGTCGGATACTATGGCTACACCTTC. It specifies CASSPVGYYGYTF.

This clone appeared a single time. V gene TRBV18 combines with J gene TRBJ2-3, with a weak D call TRBD2 (5 bases). Trimming shortened V by 5 bases and J by 3 bases, and 12 bases separated the two germline ends. From germline, CDR1 is KGHSH and CDR2 LQKENI. This CDR3 comprises 14 residues. CDR3 nucleotides: TGTGCCAGCTCATTCGGGATAGGTACAGATACGCAGTATTTT. Protein sequence: CASSFGIGTDTQYF.

This clone appeared a single time. The genes are TRBV11-1 and TRBJ2-1, with D unclear. V dropped 5 bases and J dropped 0 bases, with 17 bases sitting between them. The CDR3 is 17 amino acids. Germline CDR1 and CDR2: SGHAT and FQDESV (reference sequence). The CDR3 sequence: CASSAYRATSSYNEQFF. For the CDR3, the DNA is TGTGCCAGCAGCGCTTACAGAGCCACGAGCTCCTACAATGAGCAGTTCTTC.

The chain couples TRBV5-1 to TRBJ2-3, with D possibly matching TRBD2 (5 bases). The length of the CDR3 is 14 residues. The V gene's germline CDR1 is SGHRS and CDR2 YFSETQ. Trimming removed 4 bases from V and 6 bases from J, with 15 bases in between. The CDR3 region has the DNA TGCGCCAGCAGCCGGGAATCGGGGAGTGATACGCAGTATTTT. Amino acids: CASSRESGSDTQYF.